Given below is one TCR beta chain in context. Its antigen is unknown. No qualities accompany the bases; no much larger clone lies one base away. This sample was taken from a study of OX40 agonist ivuxolimab in advanced cancers. Describing the broader study: Ivuxolimab, which targeted the costimulatory receptor OX40 (CD134), was an agonistic, fully human IgG2 monoclonal antibody. Partial responses occurred in three dose-escalation patients, of whom one had hepatocellular carcinoma and two had cutaneous melanoma. The paper covers the monotherapy dose-escalation part of the phase I ivuxolimab trial, which included N ≈ 50 patients. Of the 50 or so patients in dose escalation, around 20 had hepatocellular carcinoma, about 15 had melanoma, 9 had renal cell carcinoma and 9 had head and neck cancer. The point of sequencing TCRbeta in the periphery was to test whether ivuxolimab changed TCR sequence diversity and drove clonal T-cell expansion. Intravenous ivuxolimab was administered to patients every 2 weeks at six dose levels: 0.01, 0.1, 0.3, 1.5, 3 and 10 mg/kg. In the dose-escalation cohort, 82.7% of patients were male, and the mean age was approximately 60 years, with a range of roughly 23 to 85. Prior anti-PD-1, anti-PD-L1 or anti-CTLA-4 therapy was permitted, and approximately 41% of dose-escalation patients had received checkpoint inhibitors. What the authors observed across the whole study: After ivuxolimab, expanded clones were on average more numerous among CD8+ T cells than among CD4+ T cells. At doses of 0.1 to 3.0 mg/kg, clonal expansion of both CD4+ and CD8+ blood T cells was observed from baseline to week 6. Low levels of normalized T-cell clonal expansion were also shown by some nonresponding patients. The antigen specificity of the peripheral T cells that underwent clonal expansion was not determined. In the 0.1-3.0 mg/kg groups, partial responders had among the lowest normalized peripheral clonal expansion, particularly in CD8+ T cells.

Genomic DNA was isolated from the sorted cells so that the TCRbeta CDR3 region could be sequenced. The immunoSEQ Assay was used for sequencing of TCRbeta CDR3 regions. Imported from immuneACCESS, the table was reduced by TCRdb to in-frame sequences with V and J called. These copies leave out some clones; in studies compared against another copy, an unresolved V gene accounts for under half, and the cause of the remainder is not known. For this sample there are under 80,000 clones; around nine tenths appear just once. In total, the top ten clones hold approximately 0.72% of the sample. Patients with a history of autoimmune disease or receiving systemic immunosuppression were excluded from the trial. Peripheral blood for TCR sequencing was drawn from every dose cohort at baseline, at cycle 4 day 1 and at cycle 7 day 1. The samples were drawn from a first-in-human, open-label, multicenter phase I dose-escalation trial of ivuxolimab. Adults with locally advanced or metastatic melanoma, renal cell carcinoma, hepatocellular carcinoma or head and neck squamous cell carcinoma were enrolled in the trial. Before TCR sequencing, CD4+ and CD8+ T cells were separately sorted from peripheral blood.

This material consisted of CD4+ or CD8+ T cells sorted from blood, taken in a trial of the OX40 agonist ivuxolimab. The source of this sequence is an adult with an advanced solid tumor such as melanoma, head and neck, liver or kidney cancer.

DNA sequence: TGTGCCAGCAGTGCTCGAGAGAATCAGCCCCAGCATTTT. Translated, this gives CASSARENQPQHF. Here the chain combines TRBV27 and TRBJ1-5; no confident D gene assignment can be made. V is reduced by 5 bases and J by 4 bases, leaving a spacing of 9 bases between them. Looking up the germline V gene (reference sequence) yields CDR1 MNHEY and CDR2 SMNVEV. Counted from cysteine to phenylalanine, this CDR3 has 13 amino acids. CDR3 DNA only is kept here, 39 bases in frame from base 1.